The clone carrying this T cell receptor beta chain was observed many times. The antigen is unknown. The sample originates from a study of T cells in Graves' hyperthyroidism and ophthalmopathy. Study-level points and caveats: Within blood appeared most thyroid clonotypes that had expanded above 0.001.

TCR beta CDR3 region amplification was performed from RNA transcripts. During a first-round RT-PCR of the TCR CDR3, the HTBI primer set was used. Each CDR3 protein gets one entry after TCRdb re-called the multiplex PCR reads with MiXCR. The data show 300,000 to 500,000 distinct CDR3 sequences, over 12% seen once. The length of the CDR3 is 13 residues. The germline V and J ends were trimmed by 6 bases and 4 bases, with 12 bases remaining between them. The cohort's ophthalmopathy patients, a group with duration under 3 months, had a Clinical Activity Score of at least 3 and a NOSPECS grade of at least 4. Isolation of PBMCs was performed on about 10 ml fresh peripheral blood.

The rearrangement links TRBV12-3 or TRBV12-4 to TRBJ1-2, with D possibly TRBD1 on 6 matching bases. The TCR originated in a man aged 50-59 years with Graves' ophthalmopathy. Material: blood. This CDR3 is CASRETGSYGYTF. CDR3 nucleotide sequence: TGTGCCAGCAGAGAAACAGGGTCCTATGGCTACACCTTC.